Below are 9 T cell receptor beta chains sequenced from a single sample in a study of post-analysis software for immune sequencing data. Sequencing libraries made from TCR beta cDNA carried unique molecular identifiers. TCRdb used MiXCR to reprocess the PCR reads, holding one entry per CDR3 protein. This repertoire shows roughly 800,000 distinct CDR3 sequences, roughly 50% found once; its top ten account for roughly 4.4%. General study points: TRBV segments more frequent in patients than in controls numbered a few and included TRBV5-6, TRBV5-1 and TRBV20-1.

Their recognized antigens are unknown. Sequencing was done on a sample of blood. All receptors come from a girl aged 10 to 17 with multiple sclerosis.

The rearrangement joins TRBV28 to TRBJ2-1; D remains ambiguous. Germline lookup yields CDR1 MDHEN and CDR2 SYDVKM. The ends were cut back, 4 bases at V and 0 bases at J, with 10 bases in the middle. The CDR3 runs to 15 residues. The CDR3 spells CASSSRDGSYNEQFF. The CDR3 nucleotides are TGTGCCAGCAGTTCCCGAGACGGCTCCTACAATGAGCAGTTCTTC.

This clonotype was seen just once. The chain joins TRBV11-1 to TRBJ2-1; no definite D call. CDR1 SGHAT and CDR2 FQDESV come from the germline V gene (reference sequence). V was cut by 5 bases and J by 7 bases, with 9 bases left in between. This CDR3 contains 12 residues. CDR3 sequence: CASSISQNEQFF. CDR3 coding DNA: TGTGCCAGCAGCATCTCCCAAAATGAGCAGTTCTTC.

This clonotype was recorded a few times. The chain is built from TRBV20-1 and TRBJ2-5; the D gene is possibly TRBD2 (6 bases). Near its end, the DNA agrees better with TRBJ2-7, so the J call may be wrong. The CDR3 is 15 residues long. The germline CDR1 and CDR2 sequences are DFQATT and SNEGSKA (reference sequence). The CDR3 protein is CSAREDSSLGGEQYF. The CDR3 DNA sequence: TGCAGTGCTAGAGAGGATAGCTCTCTGGGGGGCGAGCAGTACTTC.

The CDR3 reads CASSPRGGRDNSPLHF. The DNA for the CDR3 is TGTGCCAGCAGCCCTCGAGGAGGCAGGGACAATTCACCCCTCCACTTT. J is TRBJ1-6 and V is TRBV7-6; tentative D call: TRBD1 (5 bases). V lost 5 bases and J lost 7, with 18 bases in between. Germline V gene data show CDR1 as SGHVS and CDR2 as FNYEAQ. This CDR3 comprises 16 residues.

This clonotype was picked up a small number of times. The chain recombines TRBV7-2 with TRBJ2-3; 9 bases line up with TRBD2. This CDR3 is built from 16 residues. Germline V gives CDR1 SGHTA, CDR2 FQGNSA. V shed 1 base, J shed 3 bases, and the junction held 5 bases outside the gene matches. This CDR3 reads CASSLGAGGPTDTQYF. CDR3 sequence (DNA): TGTGCCAGCAGCTTAGGAGCGGGGGGCCCTACAGATACGCAGTATTTT.

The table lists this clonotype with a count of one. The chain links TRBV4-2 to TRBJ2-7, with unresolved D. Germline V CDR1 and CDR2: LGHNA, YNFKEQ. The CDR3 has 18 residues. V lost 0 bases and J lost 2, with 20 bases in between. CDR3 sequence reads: CASSQDEMAIADAYEQYF. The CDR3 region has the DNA TGTGCCAGCAGCCAAGATGAGATGGCGATCGCAGATGCCTACGAGCAGTACTTC.

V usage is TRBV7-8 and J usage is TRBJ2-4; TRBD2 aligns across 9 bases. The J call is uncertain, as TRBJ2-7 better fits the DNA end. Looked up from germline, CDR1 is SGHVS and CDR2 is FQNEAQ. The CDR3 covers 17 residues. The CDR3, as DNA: TGTGCCAGCTACGAGGGGGCATCTAGCGGGAAATCCTACGAGCAGTACTTC. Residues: CASYEGASSGKSYEQYF.

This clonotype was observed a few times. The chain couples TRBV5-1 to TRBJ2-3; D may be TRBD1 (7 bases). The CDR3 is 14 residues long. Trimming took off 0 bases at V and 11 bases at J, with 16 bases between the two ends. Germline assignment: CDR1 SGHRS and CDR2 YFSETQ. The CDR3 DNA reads TGCGCCAGCAGCTTGGGGACCCGACAGGGAGGGCAGTATTTT. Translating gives CASSLGTRQGGQYF. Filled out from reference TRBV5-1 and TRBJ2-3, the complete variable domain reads KAGVTQTPRYLIKTRGQQVTLSCSPISGHRSVSWYQQTPGQGLQFLFEYFSETQRNKGNFPGRFSGRQFSNSRSEMNVSTLELGDSALYLCASSLGTRQGGQYFGPGTRLTVL.

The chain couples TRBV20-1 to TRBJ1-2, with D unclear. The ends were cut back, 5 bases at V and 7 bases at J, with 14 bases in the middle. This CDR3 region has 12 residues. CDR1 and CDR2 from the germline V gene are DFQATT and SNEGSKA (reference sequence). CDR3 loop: CSAEPFPRGYTF. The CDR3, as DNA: TGCAGTGCTGAGCCCTTTCCTCGTGGCTACACCTTC.